These 20 T cell receptor beta chains came from one sample sequenced in a study of blood T cell repertoires in COVID-19. Only in-frame clones appear in the TCRdb table, and some are missing; sequencing was by immunoSEQ multiplex PCR. Among under 30,000 clones, more than 75% were seen once, and the ten largest hold 8% to 9.5%. Input material: peripheral blood. These receptors all come from a man in his fifties with active COVID-19.

This clone appeared a few times. V and J are TRBV19 and TRBJ1-5; 9 nucleotides agree with TRBD1. With V trimmed by 4 bases and J by 6 bases, 7 bases remained unmatched. There are 15 residues in the CDR3. Germline assignment: CDR1 LNHDA and CDR2 SQIVND (reference sequence). CDR3 in DNA: TGTGCCAGTAGTACCCAACAGGGGGCGAGTCAGCCCCAGCATTTT. This gives the protein CASSTQQGASQPQHF.

The chain has TRBV19 and TRBJ2-2; possible D gene TRBD1, 6 bases. CDR3 length: 15 amino acids. The germline V gene encodes CDR1 LNHDA and CDR2 SQIVND (reference sequence). Deletions cut 5 bases from V and 4 bases from J, with 14 bases between. In nucleotides, the CDR3 is TGTGCCAGTAGTGTACTACAGGGTCCCACCGGGGAGCTGTTTTTT. It specifies CASSVLQGPTGELFF.

The chain recombines TRBV27 with TRBJ2-7, with D perhaps TRBD1 (6 bases). CDR1 MNHEY and CDR2 SMNVEV come from the germline V gene (reference sequence). This CDR3 region has 14 residues. V lost 7 bases and J 7 bases, leaving 20 bases between the germline ends. The CDR3 DNA is TGTGCCAGCATCCGATTGGGGGCAGGTGCAGAGCAGTACTTC. Residues: CASIRLGAGAEQYF.

This clone came up once. The chain uses TRBV6-1 and TRBJ2-5; D unclear. Germline CDR1 MNHNS, CDR2 SASEGT. This CDR3 is 13 amino acids long. With 0 bases removed from V and 1 base from J, the gap between germline ends came to 3 bases. The CDR3 here is CASSEAIQETQYF. The CDR3 coding sequence is TGTGCCAGCAGTGAAGCTATCCAAGAGACCCAGTACTTC.

This chain uses TRBV18 with TRBJ1-1; 7 nucleotides agree with TRBD1. Germline V CDR1 and CDR2: KGHSH, LQKENI. CDR3 length equals 13 residues. With V trimmed by 5 bases and J by 5 bases, 5 bases remained unmatched. The CDR3 is CASSATGETEAFF. The DNA for the CDR3 is TGTGCCAGCTCAGCCACAGGGGAGACTGAAGCTTTCTTT.

The chain has TRBV7-9 and TRBJ2-3; D perhaps matches TRBD1 (5 bases). In germline, CDR1 is SEHNR, CDR2 FQNEAQ (reference sequence). Trimming cost V 6 bases and J 0 bases, with 10 bases left between them. The length of the CDR3 is 14 residues. CDR3 amino acids: CASRKGASTDTQYF. CDR3 DNA sequence: TGTGCCAGCAGGAAAGGGGCTAGCACAGATACGCAGTATTTT.

The chain combines TRBV9 with TRBJ2-1, with TRBD2 matching 15 bases. Germline V gene lookup returns CDR1 SGDLS and CDR2 YYNGEE. V was clipped by 1 base and J by 2 bases; unmatched bases: 10. There are 20 residues in the CDR3. In DNA, the CDR3 is TGTGCCAGCAGCGTAACGCCGGGGACTAGCGGGGGGACCACCTACAATGAGCAGTTCTTC. Translating it yields CASSVTPGTSGGTTYNEQFF. Supplemented by reference TRBV9 and TRBJ2-1, the full variable domain reads DSGVTQTPKHLITATGQRVTLRCSPRSGDLSVYWYQQSLDQGLQFLIQYYNGEERAKGNILERFSAQQFPDLHSELNLSSLELGDSALYFCASSVTPGTSGGTTYNEQFFGPGTRLTVL.

This clone came up once. The V call is TRBV19, the J call TRBJ1-3; D perhaps matches TRBD1 (6 bases). Germline assignment: CDR1 LNHDA and CDR2 SQIVND (reference sequence). This CDR3 contains 13 residues. V lost 8 bases and J 0 bases, leaving 8 bases between the germline ends. CDR3 region: CASARGSGNTIYF. DNA for the CDR3: TGTGCCAGTGCCAGGGGCTCTGGAAACACCATATATTTT.

The CDR3 DNA is TGTGCCAGCAGCTACCCCTACGGGGAGCTGTTTTTT. Translating it yields CASSYPYGELFF. The rearrangement uses TRBV13 and TRBJ2-2; D gene uncertain. The V and J ends lost 4 bases and 7 bases respectively, with 7 bases between them. This CDR3 region has 12 residues. CDR1 PRHDT and CDR2 FYEKMQ come from the germline V gene (reference sequence).

This chain links TRBV14 with TRBJ1-6, with a tentative D call TRBD1 (5 bases). CDR1 is SGHDN and CDR2 is FVKESK in the germline V gene. The CDR3 has 16 amino acids. The V end lost 3 bases, the J end lost 7 bases, and 16 bases lay between the germline ends. The CDR3 nucleotides read TGTGCCAGCAGCCAGTGGACCGGGACTTACAATTCACCCCTCCACTTT. Translated: CASSQWTGTYNSPLHF. Filled out from reference TRBV14 and TRBJ1-6, the complete variable domain reads EAGVTQFPSHSVIEKGQTVTLRCDPISGHDNLYWYRRVMGKEIKFLLHFVKESKQDESGMPNNRFLAERTGGTYSTLKVQPAELEDSGVYFCASSQWTGTYNSPLHFGNGTRLTVT.

The chain is built from TRBV6-5 and TRBJ2-3, with D possibly TRBD2 on 6 matching bases. With 3 bases removed from V and 0 bases from J, the gap between germline ends came to 13 bases. The germline gives CDR1 MNHEY, CDR2 SVGAGI. This CDR3 region has 16 residues. The CDR3 sequence is CASSYTLRGSTDTQYF. The CDR3 nucleotides are TGTGCCAGCAGTTATACTCTTCGGGGGAGCACAGATACGCAGTATTTT.

V and J are TRBV30 and TRBJ2-2, with TRBD2 matching over 12 bases. V dropped 0 bases and J dropped 7; count of bases not matched to a gene: 9. This CDR3 is 17 amino acids long. Germline loops: CDR1 GTSNPN, CDR2 SVGIG (reference sequence). CDR3: CAWSVPSGLAGFGELFF. The CDR3 DNA reads as TGTGCCTGGAGTGTACCCAGCGGACTAGCGGGGTTCGGGGAGCTGTTTTTT.

The gene calls are TRBV5-4 and TRBJ2-1; D remains ambiguous. Germline CDR1 and CDR2: SGHNT and YYREEE (reference sequence). The V and J ends lost 3 bases and 1 base respectively, with 11 bases between them. CDR3 size: 15 residues. This CDR3 is CASSSLAASYNEQFF. The CDR3 bases are TGTGCCAGCAGCTCTTTAGCTGCGTCCTACAATGAGCAGTTCTTC.

This sequence joins TRBV9 and TRBJ2-7, with 8 bases identical to TRBD1. The germline gives CDR1 SGDLS, CDR2 YYNGEE. CDR3 length: 14 residues. The V segment lost 5 bases and the J segment 2 bases; nucleotides outside the gene matches: 6. CDR3 nucleotide sequence: TGTGCCAGCAGTCGGACAGGGCGTACCTACGAGCAGTACTTC. Protein product: CASSRTGRTYEQYF.

This clone turned up a few times. The J gene is TRBJ1-5, the V gene TRBV6-2 or TRBV6-3, with D unresolved. The CDR3 runs to 13 residues. Germline V CDR1 and CDR2: MNHEY, SVGEGT. Trimming left V 3 bases short and J 3 bases short, with 6 bases between. The CDR3 here is CASSYDFNQPQHF. For the CDR3, the DNA is TGTGCCAGCAGTTATGACTTCAATCAGCCCCAGCATTTT.

The chain is built from TRBV7-2 and TRBJ2-1; a weak D match, TRBD2 (6 bases). V was cut by 4 bases and J by 7 bases, with 20 bases left in between. The CDR3 is 16 amino acids. Germline CDR1 SGHTA, CDR2 FQGNSA. The CDR3 spells CASSSNGRGGLNEQFF. Written as DNA, the CDR3 is TGTGCCAGCAGCTCCAACGGACGGGGAGGACTAAATGAGCAGTTCTTC. Full variable domain (rest looked up from reference TRBV7-2 and TRBJ2-1): GAGVSQSPSNKVTEKGKDVELRCDPISGHTALYWYRQSLGQGLEFLIYFQGNSAPDKSGLPSDRFSAERTGGSVSTLTIQRTQQEDSAVYLCASSSNGRGGLNEQFFGPGTRLTVL.

This sequence joins TRBV21-1 and TRBJ1-1; the listed D gene, TRBD1, was not tested against the DNA. TRBV21-1 is recorded as a pseudogene. This CDR3 contains 15 residues. CDR3 sequence reads: CASSKRPGGFTEAFF. As DNA, the CDR3 is TGTGCCAGCAGCAAAAGGCCAGGGGGTTTCACTGAAGCTTTCTTT.

V usage is TRBV12-3 or TRBV12-4 and J usage is TRBJ1-2, with D tentatively TRBD1 (5 bases). Trimming removed 2 bases at V and 2 bases at J, with 6 bases between. The CDR3 consists of 13 residues. This chain's CDR3 is CASSLTGNYGYTF. Written as DNA, the CDR3 is TGTGCCAGCAGTTTAACAGGAAACTATGGCTACACCTTC.

The gene calls are TRBV19 and TRBJ2-1; 7 bases agree with TRBD2. The CDR3 is 13 amino acids. The germline CDR1 and CDR2 sequences are LNHDA and SQIVND (reference sequence). Trimming removed 6 bases from V and 9 bases from J; junction bases left unmatched: 8. In DNA form, the CDR3 reads TGTGCCAGTAGCTTCCTCGGGGGGTCTGAGCAGTTCTTC. Encoded protein: CASSFLGGSEQFF.

The chain carries TRBV28 and TRBJ1-2, with D hard to call. Germline assignment: CDR1 MDHEN and CDR2 SYDVKM. The CDR3 sequence is 14 residues long. Trimming left V 3 bases short and J 2 bases short, with 10 bases between. The chain's CDR3 is CASSFLAGNYGYTF. The CDR3 nucleotides are TGTGCCAGCAGTTTTCTGGCAGGCAACTATGGCTACACCTTC.